Each of the 18 T cell receptor beta chains below was sequenced from the same sample in a study of cytomegalovirus exposure and HLA in healthy donors. The PCR had 60 Vbeta and 13 Jbeta primers. The table came from immunoSEQ multiplex PCR; TCRdb's copy has only in-frame clones and leaves some out. This table has around 150,000 clones, about 66% appearing once. Sample: PBMCs. The receptor set was obtained from a human donor in good health.

This chain joins TRBV10-1 and TRBJ2-1; TRBD1 matches 12 bases. J was trimmed by 7 bases and V by 2 bases; bases with no gene match: 9. The germline V gene has CDR1 WNHNN and CDR2 SYGVQD (reference sequence). The CDR3 spans 17 residues. CDR3 amino acids: CASSEGSGQGARNEQFF. Here the CDR3 DNA reads TGCGCCAGCAGTGAGGGCTCGGGACAGGGGGCGCGGAATGAGCAGTTCTTC.

The chain joins TRBV6-4 to TRBJ2-2, with 8 nucleotides matching TRBD2. With V trimmed by 6 bases and J by 6 bases, 3 bases remained unmatched. The V gene's germline CDR1 is MRHNA and CDR2 SNTAGT. The CDR3 is 13 amino acids. As DNA, the CDR3 is TGTGCCAGCAGAGCGGGAGAGGCCGGGGAGCTGTTTTTT. Amino acid sequence: CASRAGEAGELFF.

This clone has just a few counts. This chain uses TRBV5-5 with TRBJ1-4, with 9 nucleotides matching TRBD1. The junction had 6 bases not matched to a gene; V was cut back by 3 bases and J by 3 bases. The CDR3 runs to 16 residues. Germline assignment: CDR1 SGHKS and CDR2 YYEKEE (reference sequence). The DNA of the CDR3 is TGTGCCAGCAGCTCGCGGGGACAGGGATCTAATGAAAAACTGTTTTTT. This encodes CASSSRGQGSNEKLFF. The full variable domain, with the rest looked up from reference TRBV5-5 and TRBJ1-4, is DAGVTQSPTHLIKTRGQQVTLRCSPISGHKSVSWYQQVLGQGPQFIFQYYEKEERGRGNFPDRFSARQFPNYSSELNVNALLLGDSALYLCASSSRGQGSNEKLFFGSGTQLSVL.

This clone showed up just a few times. The chain links TRBV7-2 to TRBJ2-1; TRBD2 agrees at 8 bases. V lost 6 bases to trimming and J lost 0 bases; unmatched junction nucleotides: 7. The CDR3 sequence is 16 residues long. Germline V lookup: CDR1 SGHTA, CDR2 FQGNSA. The CDR3 loop is CASRGTSGDSYNEQFF. In DNA, the CDR3 is TGTGCCAGCAGGGGGACTAGTGGGGACTCCTACAATGAGCAGTTCTTC.

The chain joins TRBV5-1 to TRBJ2-1; TRBD2 matches at 7 bases. CDR3 length equals 14 residues. Germline CDR1 is SGHRS and CDR2 is YFSETQ. The trim removed 0 bases at V and 7 bases at J, leaving 4 bases unmatched. The CDR3 DNA is TGCGCCAGCAGCTTGGGGCGGGAGACGAATGAGCAGTTCTTC. It is translated as CASSLGRETNEQFF.

The rearrangement links TRBV9 to TRBJ2-7; D is possibly TRBD2 (6 bases). The germline gives CDR1 SGDLS, CDR2 YYNGEE. V lost 4 bases and J lost 4, with 30 bases in between. The CDR3 sequence is 19 residues long. The CDR3 DNA is TGTGCCAGCAGCCCCGGGGGATCAGGGCTCTGGGGTTTAGGGTACGAGCAGTACTTC. Residues: CASSPGGSGLWGLGYEQYF.

The V and J genes are TRBV10-2 and TRBJ2-1; D perhaps matches TRBD2 (5 bases). Germline assignment: CDR1 WSHSY and CDR2 SAAADI. The CDR3 runs 11 residues. V lost 6 bases to trimming and J lost 9 bases, with 9 bases between them. DNA of the CDR3: TGCGCCAGCAGGATAACTAGTGAGCAGTTCTTC. Translation gives CASRITSEQFF.

This clone was found a few times. The chain recombines TRBV7-2 with TRBJ2-3; 10 bases agree with TRBD2. CDR1 and CDR2 (germline): SGHTA, FQGNSA. This CDR3 contains 15 residues. After removal of 2 bases from V and 6 bases from J, the junction contained 5 bases not matched to a gene. CDR3 in amino acids: CASSLLSSGSDTQYF. CDR3 in DNA: TGTGCCAGCAGCTTATTGTCTAGCGGGAGTGATACGCAGTATTTT.

DNA of the CDR3: TGTGCCAGCAGTGGGGGCTTTGGCTACACCTTC. The encoded protein is CASSGGFGYTF. The chain uses TRBV25-1 and TRBJ1-2, with TRBD1 as a possible D gene (5 bases). Germline assignment: CDR1 MGHDK and CDR2 SYGVNS. This CDR3 comprises 11 residues. Trimming took 4 bases from V and 7 from J, leaving 7 bases between them.

A single count supports this clone. The rearrangement uses TRBV5-1 and TRBJ2-1, with D hard to call. Germline V lookup: CDR1 SGHRS, CDR2 YFSETQ. CDR3 length equals 17 residues. With 4 bases removed from V and 0 bases from J, the gap between germline ends came to 17 bases. In nucleotides, the CDR3 is TGCGCCAGCAGCCCCGGTGCAGGTCTGAGCTCCTACAATGAGCAGTTCTTC. This encodes CASSPGAGLSSYNEQFF.

The CDR3 DNA reads as TGCAGCGTTGATGGCGCGGGAGTTGAAGATGAGCAGTTCTTC. Protein product: CSVDGAGVEDEQFF. The chain is built from TRBV29-1 and TRBJ2-1; 7 positions agree with TRBD2. The CDR3 contains 14 residues. The V segment lost 3 bases and the J segment 8 bases; nucleotides outside the gene matches: 10. In germline, CDR1 is SQVTM, CDR2 ANQGSEA.

Only one count was recorded for this clone. This rearrangement joins TRBV6-1 to TRBJ1-2; 7 bases map to TRBD1. The junction had 5 bases not matched to a gene; V was cut back by 7 bases and J by 6 bases. The germline CDR1 and CDR2 sequences are MNHNS and SASEGT. The CDR3 length is 12 residues. Here the CDR3 reads CASTRGENGYTF. The CDR3 DNA reads as TGTGCCAGCACCAGGGGGGAGAATGGCTACACCTTC.

The V gene is TRBV11-2, the J gene TRBJ2-5; 7 nucleotides align to TRBD1. Germline loops: CDR1 SGHAT, CDR2 FQNNGV. The CDR3 length is 17 residues. J was trimmed by 4 bases and V by 7 bases; bases with no gene match: 18. The CDR3: CASNLRQGRAILETQYF. The CDR3 DNA reads TGTGCCAGCAACCTACGACAGGGTAGGGCGATTCTAGAGACCCAGTACTTC.

The chain uses TRBV19 and TRBJ2-1; the match to TRBD2 covers 9 bases. Looked up from germline, CDR1 is LNHDA and CDR2 is SQIVND (reference sequence). The CDR3 runs 14 residues. The V segment lost 4 bases and the J segment 12 bases; nucleotides outside the gene matches: 10. CDR3 loop: CASSRREGILVQFF. The CDR3 bases are TGTGCCAGTAGTAGGCGGGAGGGGATTCTGGTGCAGTTCTTC.

The CDR3 DNA reads as TGTGCCAGCAGCCAAGATCTGGCAGGGAGGGACAATGAGCAGTTCTTC. Translating it yields CASSQDLAGRDNEQFF. The V gene is TRBV14, the J gene TRBJ2-1; TRBD2 matches 7 bases. CDR3 length equals 16 residues. CDR1 is SGHDN and CDR2 is FVKESK in the germline V gene. The V and J ends lost 0 bases and 5 bases, in that order; junction bases with no gene match: 7.

The chain couples TRBV27 to TRBJ2-1; 7 nucleotides match TRBD2. Germline CDR1 MNHEY, CDR2 SMNVEV (reference sequence). V shed 8 bases, J shed 0 bases, and the junction held 10 bases outside the gene matches. CDR3 length: 16 amino acids. The CDR3 spells CASASDRTSSYNEQFF. The DNA for the CDR3 is TGTGCCAGCGCTTCTGATCGGACTAGCTCCTACAATGAGCAGTTCTTC.

CDR3 DNA: TGTGCCAGCAGTTCTGGGACAGTAAATGAAAAACTGTTTTTT. It encodes CASSSGTVNEKLFF. This chain connects TRBV27 to TRBJ1-4, with 7 nucleotides matching TRBD1. Germline trimming cut 4 bases from V and 5 bases from J; bases unmatched to any gene: 4. There are 14 residues in the CDR3. Germline V lookup: CDR1 MNHEY, CDR2 SMNVEV (reference sequence).

The chain couples TRBV9 to TRBJ2-7; 7 bases are a match to TRBD1. Germline V gene lookup returns CDR1 SGDLS and CDR2 YYNGEE. This CDR3 region has 15 residues. V was clipped by 2 bases and J by 1 base; unmatched bases: 6. CDR3 bases: TGTGCCAGCAGCGTTGGTGGGACAGTGTCCTACGAGCAGTACTTC. This translates into CASSVGGTVSYEQYF.